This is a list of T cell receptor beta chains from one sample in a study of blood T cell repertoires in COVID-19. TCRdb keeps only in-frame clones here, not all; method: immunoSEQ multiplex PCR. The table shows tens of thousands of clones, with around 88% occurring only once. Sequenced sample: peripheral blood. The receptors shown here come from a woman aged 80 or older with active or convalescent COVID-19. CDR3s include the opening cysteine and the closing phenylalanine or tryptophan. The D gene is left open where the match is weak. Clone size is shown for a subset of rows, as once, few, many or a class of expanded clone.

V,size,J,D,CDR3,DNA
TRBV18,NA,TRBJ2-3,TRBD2,CASSSTVPSRTSGTKVDTQYF,TGTGCCAGCTCATCCACGGTTCCTTCTCGGACTAGCGGGACGAAGGTGGATACGCAGTATTTT
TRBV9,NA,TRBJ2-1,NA,CASSRGTGSLSYNEQFF,TGTGCCAGCAGCCGGGGGACGGGGAGCCTCTCCTACAATGAGCAGTTCTTC
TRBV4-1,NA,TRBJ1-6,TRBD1,CASSQDLVGTGVIRNSPLHF,TGCGCCAGCAGCCAAGATCTCGTAGGGACAGGGGTGATAAGGAATTCACCCCTCCACTTT
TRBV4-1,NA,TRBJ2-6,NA,CASSQAGAGANVLTF,TGCGCCAGCAGCCAGGCGGGGGCGGGGGCCAACGTCCTGACTTTC
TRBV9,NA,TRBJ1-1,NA,CASSAQGGTEAFF,TGTGCCAGCAGCGCTCAAGGGGGCACTGAAGCTTTCTTT
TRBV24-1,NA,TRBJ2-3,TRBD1,CATSDYRGRDTQYF,TGTGCCACCAGTGATTACAGGGGAAGGGATACGCAGTATTTT
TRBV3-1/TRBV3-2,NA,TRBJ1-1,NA,CASSQDGTTEAFF,TGTGCCAGCAGCCAAGACGGTACCACTGAAGCTTTCTTT
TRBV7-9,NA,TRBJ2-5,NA,CASSRDSSGQETQYF,TGTGCCAGCAGCAGAGACAGCTCCGGCCAAGAGACCCAGTACTTC
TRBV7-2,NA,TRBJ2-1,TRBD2,CASSPGLARDEQFF,TGTGCCAGCAGCCCCGGACTAGCGCGCGATGAGCAGTTCTTC
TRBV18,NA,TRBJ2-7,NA,CASSPGLIHNYEQYF,TGTGCCAGCTCACCAGGGCTCATCCACAACTACGAGCAGTACTTC
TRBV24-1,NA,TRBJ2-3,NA,CATSDPRRGPSTDTQYF,TGTGCCACCAGTGATCCCCGGCGCGGGCCGAGCACAGATACGCAGTATTTT
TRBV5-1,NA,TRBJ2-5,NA,CASSLISQETQYF,TGCGCCAGCAGCTTGATCAGCCAAGAGACCCAGTACTTC
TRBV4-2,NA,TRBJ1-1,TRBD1,CASSQASGQTNTEAFF,TGTGCCAGCAGCCAAGCCTCGGGACAGACGAACACTGAAGCTTTCTTT
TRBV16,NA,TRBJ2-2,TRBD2,CASSRLAGGYTGELFF,TGTGCCAGCAGCCGACTAGCGGGAGGGTACACCGGGGAGCTGTTTTTT
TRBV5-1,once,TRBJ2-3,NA,CASSATSSTDTQYF,TGCGCCAGCAGCGCGACTAGTAGCACAGATACGCAGTATTTT
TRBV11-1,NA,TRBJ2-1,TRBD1,CASSDRDYNEQFF,TGTGCCAGCAGCGACAGGGATTACAATGAGCAGTTCTTC
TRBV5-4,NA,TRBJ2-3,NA,CASSPGQHPDTQYF,TGTGCCAGCAGCCCGGGACAACATCCCGATACGCAGTATTTT
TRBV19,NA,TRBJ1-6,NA,CASRIDSSYNSPLHF,TGTGCCAGTAGGATCGACAGCTCCTATAATTCACCCCTCCACTTT
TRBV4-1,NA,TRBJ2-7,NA,CASSHPGVGSYEQYF,TGCGCCAGCAGCCACCCAGGGGTAGGGAGCTACGAGCAGTACTTC
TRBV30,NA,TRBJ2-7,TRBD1,CASGQGSYEQYF,TGTGCCTCGGGACAGGGATCCTACGAGCAGTACTTC
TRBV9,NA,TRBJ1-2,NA,CASSVVGAGSNYGYTF,TGTGCCAGCAGCGTAGTTGGGGCCGGATCTAACTATGGCTACACCTTC
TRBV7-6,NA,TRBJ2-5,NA,CASSFSGEETQYF,TGTGCCAGCAGCTTTTCAGGGGAAGAGACCCAGTACTTC
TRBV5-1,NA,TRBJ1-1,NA,CASSLAVGANTEAFF,TGCGCCAGCAGCCTCGCCGTGGGGGCGAACACTGAAGCTTTCTTT
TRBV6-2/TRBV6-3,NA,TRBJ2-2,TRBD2,CASSTGRSGTSGRSGELFF,TGTGCCAGCAGTACCGGACGGAGCGGGACTAGCGGGAGGAGCGGGGAGCTGTTTTTT
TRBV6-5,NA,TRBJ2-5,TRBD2,CASSYSGGAYETQYF,TGTGCCAGCAGTTATAGCGGGGGGGCCTATGAGACCCAGTACTTC
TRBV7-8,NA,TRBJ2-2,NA,CASSFQPQGTGELFF,TGTGCCAGCAGCTTCCAGCCCCAGGGTACCGGGGAGCTGTTTTTT
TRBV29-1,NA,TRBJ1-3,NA,CSVAQDSGNTIYF,TGCAGCGTTGCGCAGGATTCTGGAAACACCATATATTTT
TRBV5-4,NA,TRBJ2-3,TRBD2,CASSLGLAGPRTDTQYF,TGTGCCAGCAGCTTGGGACTAGCGGGACCGCGCACAGATACGCAGTATTTT
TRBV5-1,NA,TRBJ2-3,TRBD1,CASSGTGGRTDTQYF,TGCGCCAGCAGCGGGACAGGGGGGAGGACAGATACGCAGTATTTT
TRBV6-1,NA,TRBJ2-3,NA,CATSVRGDTQYF,TGTGCCACCAGCGTAAGGGGAGATACGCAGTATTTT
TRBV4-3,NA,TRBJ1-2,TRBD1,CASSQAPGGGYGYTF,TGCGCCAGCAGCCAAGCACCAGGGGGTGGCTATGGCTACACCTTC
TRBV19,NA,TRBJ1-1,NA,CASSIGEVNTEAFF,TGTGCCAGTAGTATAGGGGAGGTGAACACTGAAGCTTTCTTT
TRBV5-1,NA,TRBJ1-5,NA,CASSLTGSNQPQHF,TGCGCCAGCAGCTTAACAGGCAGCAATCAGCCCCAGCATTTT
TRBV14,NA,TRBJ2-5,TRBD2,CASSQRQGLAPAETQYF,TGTGCCAGCAGCCAACGTCAAGGACTAGCGCCAGCGGAGACCCAGTACTTC
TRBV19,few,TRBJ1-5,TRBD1,CASKPTGGDQPQHF,TGTGCCAGTAAACCGACAGGGGGCGATCAGCCCCAGCATTTT
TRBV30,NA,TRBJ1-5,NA,CAWSVRGRGGQPQHF,TGTGCCTGGAGTGTACGGGGCAGGGGTGGTCAGCCCCAGCATTTT
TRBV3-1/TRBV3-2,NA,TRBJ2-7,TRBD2,CASSQGAGGQYF,TGTGCCAGCAGCCAGGGGGCGGGGGGACAGTACTTC
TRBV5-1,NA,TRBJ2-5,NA,CASSFGQETQYF,TGCGCCAGCAGCTTCGGTCAAGAGACCCAGTACTTC
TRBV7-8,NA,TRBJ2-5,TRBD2,CASSLAVGLAALQETQYF,TGTGCCAGCAGCTTAGCAGTGGGGCTAGCGGCACTCCAAGAGACCCAGTACTTC
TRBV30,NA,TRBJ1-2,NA,CAWRRAGGNYGYTF,TGTGCCTGGAGGAGGGCGGGAGGGAACTATGGCTACACCTTC
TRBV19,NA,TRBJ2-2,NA,CASRGAANTGELFF,TGTGCCAGTAGGGGAGCAGCGAACACCGGGGAGCTGTTTTTT
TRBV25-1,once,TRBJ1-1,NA,CASRYHRNTEAFF,TGTGCCAGCAGATATCACAGGAACACTGAAGCTTTCTTT
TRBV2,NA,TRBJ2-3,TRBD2,CASSDGAGGYSDTQYF,TGTGCCAGCAGTGATGGAGCGGGAGGGTATTCAGATACGCAGTATTTT
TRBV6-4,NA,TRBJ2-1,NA,CASSDSTIGDEQFF,TGTGCCAGCAGTGACTCAACCATCGGGGATGAGCAGTTCTTC
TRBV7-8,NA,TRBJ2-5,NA,CASSLDAPGTQYF,TGTGCCAGCAGCTTAGACGCCCCCGGGACCCAGTACTTC
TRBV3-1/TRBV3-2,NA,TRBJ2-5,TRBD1,CASSQDAGDRVEEETQYF,TGTGCCAGCAGCCAAGATGCGGGGGACAGGGTGGAGGAAGAGACCCAGTACTTC
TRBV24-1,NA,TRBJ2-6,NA,CATSDPHISGANVLTF,TGTGCCACCAGTGACCCCCACATCTCTGGGGCCAACGTCCTGACTTTC